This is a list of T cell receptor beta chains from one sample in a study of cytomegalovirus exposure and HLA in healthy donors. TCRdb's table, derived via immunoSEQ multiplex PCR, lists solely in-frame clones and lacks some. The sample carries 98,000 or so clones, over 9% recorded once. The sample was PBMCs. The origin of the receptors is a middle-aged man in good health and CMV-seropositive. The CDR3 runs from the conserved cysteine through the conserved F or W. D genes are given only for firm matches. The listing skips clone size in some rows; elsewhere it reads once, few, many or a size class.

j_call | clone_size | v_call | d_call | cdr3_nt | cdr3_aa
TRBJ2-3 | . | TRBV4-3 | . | TGCGCCAGCAGCCAAATATGGACAGCTTCCACAGATACGCAGTATTTT | CASSQIWTASTDTQYF
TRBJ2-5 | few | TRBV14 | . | TGTGCCAGCAGCCAAGCAGGCAAGACCCAGTACTTC | CASSQAGKTQYF
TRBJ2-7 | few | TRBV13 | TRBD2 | TGTGCCAGCAGCGGATACGGGACTAGCGGGCTATCCGAGCAGTACTTC | CASSGYGTSGLSEQYF
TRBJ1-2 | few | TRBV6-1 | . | TGTGCCAGCAGTGAAGGTCCAGTCAACTATGGCTACACCTTC | CASSEGPVNYGYTF
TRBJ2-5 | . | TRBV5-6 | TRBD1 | TGTGCCAGCAGCTTGTGGGGGGGACAGGGCGTTTCCCAGTACTTC | CASSLWGGQGVSQYF
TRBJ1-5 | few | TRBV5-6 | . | TGTGCCAGCAGCTTTGAGGGCCAGCCCCAGCATTTT | CASSFEGQPQHF
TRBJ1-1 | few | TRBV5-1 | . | TGCGCCAGCAGCCCGACACCGCGGGAGGGGAGGACCTTCATGAACACTGAAGCTTTCTTT | CASSPTPREGRTFMNTEAFF
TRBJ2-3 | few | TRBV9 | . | TGTGCCAGCAGCGTAGCGGGAGTTCCCACAGATACGCAGTATTTT | CASSVAGVPTDTQYF
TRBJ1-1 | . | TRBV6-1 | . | TGTGCCAGCACTGGGGGCTTAAACACTGAAGCTTTCTTT | CASTGGLNTEAFF
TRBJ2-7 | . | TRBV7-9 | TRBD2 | TGTGCCAGCAGCCCTGGACTAGCGGGCCCCTACGAGCAGTACTTC | CASSPGLAGPYEQYF
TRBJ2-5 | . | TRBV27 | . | TGTGCCAGCAGTTCGACAGGGAGGGAGACCCAGTACTTC | CASSSTGRETQYF
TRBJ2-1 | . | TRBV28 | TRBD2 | TGTGCCAGCAGTTTAGGGGGAGCGGGGCACAATGAGCAGTTCTTC | CASSLGGAGHNEQFF
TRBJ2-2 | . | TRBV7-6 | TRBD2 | TGTGCCAGCAGCCCGAGAAGGCGGGAGTACGCCGGGGAGCTGTTTTTT | CASSPRRREYAGELFF
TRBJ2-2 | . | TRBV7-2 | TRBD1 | TGTGCCAGCAGCTTATCCGGGACAGGGAGCGGTGGGGAGCTGTTTTTT | CASSLSGTGSGGELFF
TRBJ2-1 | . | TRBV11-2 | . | TGTGCCAGCAGTCTGCTTAGGGAGGAGCAGTTCTTC | CASSLLREEQFF
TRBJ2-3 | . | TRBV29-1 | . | TGCAGCGTTCCTTCCCCAGATACGCAGTATTTT | CSVPSPDTQYF
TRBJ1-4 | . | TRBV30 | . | TGTGCCGGTCAAACAGGAACAAATGAAAAACTGTTTTTT | CAGQTGTNEKLFF
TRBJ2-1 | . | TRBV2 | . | TGTGCCAGCCACCAGATGGGGAGAAGTTCCTACAATGAGCAGTTCTTC | CASHQMGRSSYNEQFF
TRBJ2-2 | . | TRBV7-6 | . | TGTGCCAGCAGCTCTGGTAGCGGGAACACCGGGGAGCTGTTTTTT | CASSSGSGNTGELFF
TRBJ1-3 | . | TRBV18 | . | TGTGCCAGCTCACCCGGAGGAGCTGGAAACACCATATATTTT | CASSPGGAGNTIYF
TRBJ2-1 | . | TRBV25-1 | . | TGTGCCAGCAGTGAATTTGGGAGCTCCTACAATGAGCAGTTCTTC | CASSEFGSSYNEQFF
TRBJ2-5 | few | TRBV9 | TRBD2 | TGTGCCAGCAGCGTAGGTCGGTCGGGAGCGGGGGAGACCCAGTACTTC | CASSVGRSGAGETQYF
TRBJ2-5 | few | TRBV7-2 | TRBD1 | TGTGCCAGCAGCGCAAGACAGGGGAGTTGGGAGACCCAGTACTTC | CASSARQGSWETQYF
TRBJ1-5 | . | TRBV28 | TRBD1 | TGTGCCAGCAGTTTTTCGTTCGCGTCGGGACAGAGGTTAGATAGCAATCAGCCCCAGCATTTT | CASSFSFASGQRLDSNQPQHF
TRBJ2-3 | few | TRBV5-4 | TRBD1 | TGTGCCAGCAGCTTCCGGGACAGGGGGGCAGATACGCAGTATTTT | CASSFRDRGADTQYF
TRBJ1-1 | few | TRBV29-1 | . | TGCAGCGTAAACACGGGGGGATTTGAAGCTTTCTTT | CSVNTGGFEAFF
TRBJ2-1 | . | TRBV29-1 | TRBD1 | TGCAGCGCCATGACAGGGTACAATGAGCAGTTCTTC | CSAMTGYNEQFF
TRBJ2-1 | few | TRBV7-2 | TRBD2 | TGTGCCAGCAGCTTAAGAAGGACTAGTGGGGACAATGAGCAGTTCTTC | CASSLRRTSGDNEQFF
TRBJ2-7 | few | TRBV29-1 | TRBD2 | TGCAGCGTTGAAGGGACTAGCGGGAGAGACGAGCAGTACTTC | CSVEGTSGRDEQYF
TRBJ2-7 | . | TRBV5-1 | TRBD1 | TGCGCCAGCAGCTCGACCGACAGGGATAATAACGAGCAGTACTTC | CASSSTDRDNNEQYF
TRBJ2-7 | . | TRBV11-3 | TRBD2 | TGTGCCAGCAGTTTCCTAGCGGGAGCCACCTACGAGCAGTACTTC | CASSFLAGATYEQYF
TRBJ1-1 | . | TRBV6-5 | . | TGTGCCAGCAGTTATACCCCGGCGGACACTGAAGCTTTCTTT | CASSYTPADTEAFF
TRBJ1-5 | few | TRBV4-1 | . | TGCGCCAGCAGCCTGGGGGCGGGGGTGAAAAGCAATCAGCCCCAGCATTTT | CASSLGAGVKSNQPQHF
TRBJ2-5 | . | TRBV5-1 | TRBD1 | TGCGCCAGCAGCTTAAAGGGGGCTAAGGAGACCCAGTACTTC | CASSLKGAKETQYF
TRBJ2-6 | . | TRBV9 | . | TGTGCCAGCAGTCTAAACAGAATCGGGGCCAACGTCCTGACTTTC | CASSLNRIGANVLTF
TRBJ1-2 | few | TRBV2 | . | TGTGCCAGCAAATCAGTCCGAAGTAATAACTATGGCTACACCTTC | CASKSVRSNNYGYTF
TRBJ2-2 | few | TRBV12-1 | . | TGTGCCAGCAGCTTCGGACTAGCGCGCACCGGGGAGCTGTTTTTT | CASSFGLARTGELFF
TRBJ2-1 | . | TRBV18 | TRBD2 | TGTGCCAGCTCACTTACTAGCGGAGCCTACAATGAGCAGTTCTTC | CASSLTSGAYNEQFF
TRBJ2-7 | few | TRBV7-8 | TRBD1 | TGTGCCAGCAGTCGGACTCGACAGGGATTTTTCCACGAGCAGTACTTC | CASSRTRQGFFHEQYF
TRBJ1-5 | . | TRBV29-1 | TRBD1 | TGCAGCGCTGGGACAGGGGGCGGCCAGCCCCAGCATTTT | CSAGTGGGQPQHF
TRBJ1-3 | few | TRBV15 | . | TGTGCCACCAGCAGAGATGGGGGGGGCAGCTCTGGAAACACCATATATTTT | CATSRDGGGSSGNTIYF
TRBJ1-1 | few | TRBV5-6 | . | TGTGCCAGCGCATCCGGGACCAGGGGCACTGAAGCTTTCTTT | CASASGTRGTEAFF
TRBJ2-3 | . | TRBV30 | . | TGTGCCTGGAGTACTACTAGCACAGATACGCAGTATTTT | CAWSTTSTDTQYF
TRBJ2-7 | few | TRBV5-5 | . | TGTGCCAGCAGCTTTGCGGCCGAGACCCTCGTTGGGGAGCAGTACTTC | CASSFAAETLVGEQYF
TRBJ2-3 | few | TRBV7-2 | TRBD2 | TGTGCCAGCGGTCGAGAGCTAGCGGGAGCCCCGCAGTATTTT | CASGRELAGAPQYF
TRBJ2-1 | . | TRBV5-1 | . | TGCGCCAGCAGTATCTCGAATGAGCAGTTCTTC | CASSISNEQFF
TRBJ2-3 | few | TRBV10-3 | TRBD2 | TGTGCCATCAGTGAGGGGCTAGCGGGAGAGAGGTCGGCAGATACGCAGTATTTT | CAISEGLAGERSADTQYF
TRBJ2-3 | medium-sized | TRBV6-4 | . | TGTGCCAGCAGTGGCGGGAGCACAGATACGCAGTATTTT | CASSGGSTDTQYF
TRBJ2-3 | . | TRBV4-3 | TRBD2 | TGCGCCAGCAGCCAAGATTTGGCGGGAGTCACAGATACGCAGTATTTT | CASSQDLAGVTDTQYF
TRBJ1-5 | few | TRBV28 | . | TGTGCCAGCAGTTTGCCGAGACAGGTTAGCAATCAGCCCCAGCATTTT | CASSLPRQVSNQPQHF
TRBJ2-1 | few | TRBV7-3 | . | TGTGCCAGCAGCTTAGGGGCCAATGAGCAGTTCTTC | CASSLGANEQFF
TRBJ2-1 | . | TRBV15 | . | TGTGCCACCAGCCCAGAGATCAGGGCATATGAGCAGTTCTTC | CATSPEIRAYEQFF
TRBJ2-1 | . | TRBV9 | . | TGTGCCAGCAGCGTAGACTGGCGGGCAGGGGATGAGCAGTTCTTC | CASSVDWRAGDEQFF
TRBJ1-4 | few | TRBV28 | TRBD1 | TGTGCCAGCAGGGGACAGAATGAAAAACTGTTTTTT | CASRGQNEKLFF
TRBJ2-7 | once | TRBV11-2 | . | TGTGCCAGCAGACCCCCCCCGGGACAAGTAAGAGCCGAGCAGTACTTC | CASRPPPGQVRAEQYF
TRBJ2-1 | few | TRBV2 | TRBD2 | TGTGCCAGCAGTGCCCGACTAGCGGGGGACAATGAGCAGTTCTTC | CASSARLAGDNEQFF
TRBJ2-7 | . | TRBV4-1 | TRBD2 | TGCGCCAGCAGCCAACTTCGGGGGGAAACCTACGAGCAGTACTTC | CASSQLRGETYEQYF